The 10 T cell receptor beta chains below were found in one sample sequenced in a study of cytomegalovirus exposure and HLA in healthy donors. It was with 60 Vbeta and 13 Jbeta primers that the PCR ran. Some clones are missing from TCRdb's copy, which holds only in-frame ones; the method was immunoSEQ multiplex PCR. The sample includes under 200,000 clones, roughly 74% seen only once; the top ten take 1.5% to 2%. Material for sequencing was PBMCs. All receptors come from a woman aged 25 to 45 in good health and CMV-seronegative.

Only a few counts were recorded for this clone. This sequence joins TRBV25-1 and TRBJ1-1; TRBD1 matches 9 bases. The CDR3 has 13 amino acids. Trimming took 2 bases from V and 8 from J; bases not matched to a gene: 3. Germline-derived CDR1 and CDR2 are MGHDK and SYGVNS. As DNA, the CDR3 is TGTGCCAGCAGTGAAATCGGGACAGGGGAAGCTTTCTTT. This translates into CASSEIGTGEAFF. The whole variable domain, remainder taken from reference TRBV25-1 and TRBJ1-1, is EADIYQTPRYLVIGTGKKITLECSQTMGHDKMYWYQQDPGMELHLIHYSYGVNSTEKGDLSSESTVSRIRTEHFPLTLESARPSHTSQYLCASSEIGTGEAFFGQGTRLTVV.

The J gene is TRBJ2-4, the V gene TRBV19; 7 positions agree with TRBD1. The CDR3 contains 15 residues. V shed 6 bases, J shed 2 bases, and the junction held 7 bases outside the gene matches. The germline V gene encodes CDR1 LNHDA and CDR2 SQIVND (reference sequence). The CDR3 region has the DNA TGTGCCAGTAGCGGGGTGACAGGGTCCAAAAACATTCAGTACTTC. This sequence encodes CASSGVTGSKNIQYF.

The gene calls are TRBV7-9 and TRBJ2-5, with TRBD2 as a possible D gene (5 bases). Germline-derived CDR1 and CDR2 are SEHNR and FQNEAQ (reference sequence). Trimming took 4 bases from V and 9 from J, leaving 21 bases between them. The CDR3 extends over 15 amino acids. The CDR3 bases are TGTGCCAGCAGCTCCCCAGAGGGTGGGTCTCGAGCCCAGTACTTC. It encodes CASSSPEGGSRAQYF.

This clone was seen a few times. The gene calls are TRBV10-3 and TRBJ2-7; D may be TRBD1 (6 bases). The CDR3 extends over 19 amino acids. CDR1 and CDR2 (germline): ENHRY, SYGVKD. The V end lost 3 bases, the J end lost 0 bases, and 24 bases lay between the germline ends. CDR3 sequence: CAISDPPAGPQGSSYEQYF. In DNA form, the CDR3 reads TGTGCCATCAGTGACCCCCCGGCAGGGCCACAGGGCAGCTCCTACGAGCAGTACTTC.

V and J are TRBV9 and TRBJ2-7; TRBD2 agrees at 10 bases. The V and J ends lost 0 bases and 6 bases, in that order; junction bases with no gene match: 6. This CDR3 spans 15 amino acids. CDR1 and CDR2 from the germline V gene are SGDLS and YYNGEE. The CDR3: CASSVDLGLACEQYF. CDR3 DNA: TGTGCCAGCAGCGTAGATTTGGGACTAGCGTGCGAGCAGTACTTC.

The V call is TRBV19, the J call TRBJ2-7; 9 bases fit TRBD1. The J segment lost 4 bases and the V segment lost 1 base, leaving 5 bases of the junction unmatched. The germline CDR1 and CDR2 sequences are LNHDA and SQIVND (reference sequence). This CDR3 spans 15 amino acids. CDR3 in amino acids: CASSIGTGVSYEQYF. The CDR3, as DNA: TGTGCCAGTAGTATAGGGACAGGGGTATCGTACGAGCAGTACTTC.

About this clone: The junction differs from germline at one of its ends, possibly a read error. The gene calls are TRBV7-9 and TRBJ1-5; 9 bases match TRBD1. CDR3 length equals 16 residues. CDR1 and CDR2 (germline): SEHNR, FQNEAQ (reference sequence). Here the CDR3 DNA reads TGTTCCAGCAGCCGGGACAGGGAGCATAGCAATCAGCCCCAGCATTTT. Protein product: CSSSRDREHSNQPQHF.

This clone occurred a few times. The chain recombines TRBV7-5 with TRBJ2-7; TRBD2 is taken as the D call from the table, unchecked against the DNA. TRBV7-5 represents a pseudogene. The CDR3 extends over 12 amino acids. The CDR3 loop is CVRNPKAGQEYF. Here the CDR3 DNA reads TGTGTCAGAAACCCAAAAGCGGGACAAGAGTACTTC.

The chain couples TRBV4-2 to TRBJ2-2, with TRBD2 identical over 10 bases. J was trimmed by 0 bases and V by 1 base; bases with no gene match: 5. The CDR3 consists of 18 residues. Germline V gene data show CDR1 as LGHNA and CDR2 as YNFKEQ. The CDR3 region is CASSQVPSGGTNTGELFF. The DNA of the CDR3 is TGTGCCAGCAGCCAAGTTCCTAGCGGGGGCACGAACACCGGGGAGCTGTTTTTT.

This clone came up a few times. The junction differs from germline at one of its ends, possibly a read error. The chain links TRBV2 to TRBJ2-5, with TRBD1 matching over 8 bases. Germline lookup yields CDR1 SNHLY and CDR2 FYNNEI. The CDR3 is 16 amino acids. CDR3: CASVGGQDKGQGTQYF. The CDR3 DNA reads as TGTGCCAGCGTGGGGGGACAGGACAAGGGGCAAGGGACCCAGTACTTC.